This T cell receptor (beta chain) stems from a study of beta chain features in type 1 diabetes (dated by TCRdb to the late 2010s). At the level of the whole study: Mean age, gender distribution, total cell number and subset yield were not different between patients and healthy donors. A total of 90 million to 130 million sorted cells were examined across all samples, and a strong correlation was observed between cell number per subset and RNA yield. The study compared the TCRB repertoires of sorted circulating CD4+ T cell subsets in recently diagnosed type 1 diabetes patients with those in matched healthy donors. Regulatory and stem cell-like memory subsets were obtained from only 8 patients and about eight healthy donors, while naive and central memory subsets were obtained from all 30 or so donors.

From each donor, a single peripheral blood sample of 90 to 150 mL on average was drawn into heparinised tubes. A BD FACSAria II and a panel including CD45RO, CCR7, CD25, CD127, CD95 and CD27 were used to sort naive, central memory, regulatory and stem cell-like memory CD4+ T cells. All sorted populations exceeded 95% purity. PBMCs were separated immediately by Lymphoprep density gradient centrifugation and were stained directly, without being cultured. To minimize batch effects, samples were stained and sorted in pairs, one healthy donor with one patient per experiment. Study-wide findings and limitations: Shorter templates might have been favored by PCR, but patient and control samples were amplified and corrected together, so both groups would have been affected equally by any skew. Type 1 diabetes patients showed a moderate but significant shortening of TCRB CDR3 length in all four CD4+ subsets. Because cDNA rather than genomic DNA was sequenced, highly expressing activated cells could have been over-represented, although no difference in activation and CD3 levels was found between groups. Patients with type 1 diabetes made fewer insertions and deleted more nucleotides at VDJ recombination sites, implying thymic rearrangement abnormalities. Because small numbers of individuals were included in the HLA sub-analyses, any influence of HLA type on TCRB rearrangement was left unresolved. Naive, central memory and regulatory TCRB repertoires appeared to be more alike among patients than among healthy donors.

There are a few counts of this clone. The target of this receptor is not known. No much larger clonotype is one base removed from it; base qualities were not supplied. All of the isolated RNA was reverse transcribed with the High Capacity cDNA Reverse Transcription Kit, so expressed TCRB transcripts were sequenced. Deep immunoSEQ sequencing was applied to naive, central memory and regulatory T cell samples, giving an average of roughly 3.6 million total reads per sample. Sorted cells were lysed in RLT buffer and RNA was extracted with DNase-treated RNeasy Micro or Mini kits, depending on cell number. To prevent cross-contamination, each cell subset was processed individually, whereas patient and healthy donor samples were processed jointly. The immunoSEQ multiplex PCR was used to amplify TCRB sequences from cDNA, yielding 87-bp fragments that span the CDR3 region. The amplicons were sequenced using the Illumina HiSeq platform. As for the authors' bioinformatics: PCR bias was corrected computationally using synthetic template baselines, and reads within Hamming distance 2 were collapsed, with unmergeable singletons discarded. By aligning reads against IMGT, V, D and J genes, CDR3 length, and insertions or deletions at six rearrangement sites were assigned. Within each subset, clonotype counts were normalized to sorted cell number, and only after that were true diversity and Gini coefficients computed with the tcR R package. The overlap coefficient, calculated on TCRB nucleotide sequences, was used to measure repertoire sharing. Out-of-frame TCRB sequences from naive cells were analyzed as a proxy for the pre-selection repertoire. TCRdb took over this immuneACCESS table, retaining in-frame rearrangements with V and J assigned. Such tables are incomplete; in checked studies, under half of the missing clones stem from an unresolved V gene, and the remainder is unexplained. V and J calls and clone size are given by that table; D and trimming were obtained from the DNA. In this sample the table shows hundreds of thousands of clones, about 16% of which occur a single time. Together, the top ten hold approximately 0.093% of the sample.

The CDR3 holds 15 amino acids from the cysteine to the phenylalanine. The entry retains the CDR3 DNA only, 45 bases that are in frame from base 1. Taken from the germline V gene, the CDR1 and CDR2 loops are MNHEY and SVGAGI. Unmatched junction bases come to 5, with V trimmed by 2 bases and J by 3 bases. The receptor was isolated from a man aged 18 to 30 in good health. Sequencing was carried out using naive CD4+ T cells from blood. Explained via the paper, the cell subset or site label denotes: true naive CD4+ T cells. The chain couples TRBV6-5 to TRBJ2-7; the junction holds 9 bases that match TRBD1. This receptor has the CDR3 CASSYTGTGLYEQYF. The DNA is as follows: TGTGCCAGCAGTTACACCGGGACAGGGCTCTACGAGCAGTACTTC.